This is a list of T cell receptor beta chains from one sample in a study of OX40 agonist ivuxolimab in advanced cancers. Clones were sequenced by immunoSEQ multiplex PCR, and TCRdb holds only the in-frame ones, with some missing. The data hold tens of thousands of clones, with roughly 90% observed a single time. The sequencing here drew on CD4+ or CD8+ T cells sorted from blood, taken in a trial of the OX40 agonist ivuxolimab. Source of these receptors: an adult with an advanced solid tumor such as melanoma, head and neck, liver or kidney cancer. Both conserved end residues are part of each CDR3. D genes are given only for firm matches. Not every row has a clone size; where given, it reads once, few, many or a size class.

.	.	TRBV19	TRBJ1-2	TGTGCCAGTAGAGAAGGGGGGGACTATGGCTACACCTTC	CASREGGDYGYTF
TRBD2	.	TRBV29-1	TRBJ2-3	TGCAGCGTTGAGGCCGGGGGGTTGGGTACGCAGTATTTT	CSVEAGGLGTQYF
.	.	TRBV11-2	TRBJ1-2	TGTGCCAGCAGCCAAGAGAACCATCGGGATGGCTACACCTTC	CASSQENHRDGYTF
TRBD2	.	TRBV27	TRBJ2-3	TGTGCCAGCAATCAGCGGGAGGAGTTGGATACGCAGTATTTT	CASNQREELDTQYF
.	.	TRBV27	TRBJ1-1	TGTGCCAGCAGTTTTCGGCCAGGAGTTGAAGCTTTCTTT	CASSFRPGVEAFF
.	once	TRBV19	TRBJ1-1	TGTGCCAGCAACTTGAACACTGAAGCTTTCTTT	CASNLNTEAFF
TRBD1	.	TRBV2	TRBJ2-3	TGTGCCAGCAGTTTGCTGACAGGGTCAGATACGCAGTATTTT	CASSLLTGSDTQYF
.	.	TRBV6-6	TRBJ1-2	TGTGCCAGCAGTTACGTTGGGGGTAACGGCTACACCTTC	CASSYVGGNGYTF
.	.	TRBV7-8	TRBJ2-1	TGTGCCAGCAGCCAGCAGACGGGATGGGGTGAGCAGTTCTTC	CASSQQTGWGEQFF
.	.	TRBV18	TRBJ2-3	TGTGCCAGCTCACCACCGTCACCCCCGGGCGCAGATACGCAGTATTTT	CASSPPSPPGADTQYF
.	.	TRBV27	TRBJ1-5	TGTGCCAGCAAGGAAATGAATCAGCCCCAGCATTTT	CASKEMNQPQHF
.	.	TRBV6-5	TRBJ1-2	TGTGCCAGCACCGACGGACGGGCTAACTATGGCTACACCTTC	CASTDGRANYGYTF
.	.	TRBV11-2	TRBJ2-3	TGTGCCAGCAGTTTGATCAGGGAATCTAGCACAGATACGCAGTATTTT	CASSLIRESSTDTQYF
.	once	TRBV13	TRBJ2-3	TGTGCCAGCAGCTTAGAGGACTCCCCCAGCACAGATACGCAGTATTTT	CASSLEDSPSTDTQYF
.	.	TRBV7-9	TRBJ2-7	TGTGCCAGCAGTTCCAGCTCCTACGAGCAGTACTTC	CASSSSSYEQYF
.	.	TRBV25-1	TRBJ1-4	TGTGCCAGCAGTGAAATAGGACAGTCGCTGTTTTTT	CASSEIGQSLFF
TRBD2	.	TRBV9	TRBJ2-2	TGTGCCAGCAGCGTAACGCTAGCGGGAGATACCGGGGAGCTGTTTTTT	CASSVTLAGDTGELFF
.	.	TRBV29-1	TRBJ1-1	TGCAGCGTTGCAAAAAGGGACACTGAAGCTTTCTTT	CSVAKRDTEAFF
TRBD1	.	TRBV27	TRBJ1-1	TGTGCCAGCAGAAACTCGGGACAGGGACGTACAGCTCAAGCTTTCTTT	CASRNSGQGRTAQAFF
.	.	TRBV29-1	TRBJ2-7	TGCAGCGTTGATACGCGGGACTCCTACGAGCAGTACTTC	CSVDTRDSYEQYF
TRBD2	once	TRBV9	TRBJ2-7	TGTGCCAGCAGCGGAGGGGGACTAGCGGGGGACGAGCAGTACTTC	CASSGGGLAGDEQYF
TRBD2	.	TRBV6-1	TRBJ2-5	TGTGCCAGCGCGTACCGGGACTACGAAGAGACCCAGTACTTC	CASAYRDYEETQYF
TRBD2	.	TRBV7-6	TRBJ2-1	TGTGCCAGCAGCTTAGGCGCGGGGGGAGGGAATGAGCAGTTCTTC	CASSLGAGGGNEQFF
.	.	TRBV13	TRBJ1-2	TGTGCCAGCAGCTTAGAGCGCCAGCCCCGCTATGGCTACACCTTC	CASSLERQPRYGYTF
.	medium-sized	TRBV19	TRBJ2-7	TGTGCCAGTAGTATGGGCCAGGGCGCCTACGAGCAGTACTTC	CASSMGQGAYEQYF
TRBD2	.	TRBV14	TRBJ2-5	TGTGCCAGCAGCCCTCCGGGACTAGCGGGAGGACAAGAGACCCAGTACTTC	CASSPPGLAGGQETQYF
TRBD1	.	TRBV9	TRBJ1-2	TGTGCCAGCAGCGGGACAGGTATCTATGGTCACACCTTC	CASSGTGIYGHTF
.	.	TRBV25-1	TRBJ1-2	TGTGCCAGCAGTGACTGGGACCTCCGGGGCGCCAACTATGGCTACACCTTC	CASSDWDLRGANYGYTF
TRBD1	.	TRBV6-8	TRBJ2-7	TGTGCCAGCCGTTACCCGGGACAGGGGGTCCCTATTTACGAGCAGTACTTC	CASRYPGQGVPIYEQYF
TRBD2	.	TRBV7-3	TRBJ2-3	TGTGCCAGCAGCTTAACTAGCGGGACTCTTGATGTCAGCACAGATACGCAGTATTTT	CASSLTSGTLDVSTDTQYF
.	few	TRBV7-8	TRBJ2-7	TGTGCCAGCAGCTTAGTAGGCGTGGGCGAGCAGTACTTC	CASSLVGVGEQYF
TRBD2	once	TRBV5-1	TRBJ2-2	TGCGCCAGCAGCTTTTTGGGGCTAGCGGGCGACACGGTTACCGGGGAGCTGTTTTTT	CASSFLGLAGDTVTGELFF
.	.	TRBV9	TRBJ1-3	TGTGCCAGCAGCGAAATCCCACAGAGCTCTGGAAACACCATATATTTT	CASSEIPQSSGNTIYF
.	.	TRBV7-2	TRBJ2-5	TGTGCCAGCAGTCCTAGCAAGGCCCTGCGGGAGACCCAGTACTTC	CASSPSKALRETQYF
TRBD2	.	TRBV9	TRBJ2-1	TGTGCCAGCACCCAACTCCTAGCGGGGGGCGGGAATGAGCAGTTCTTC	CASTQLLAGGGNEQFF
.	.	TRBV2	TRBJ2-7	TGTGCCAGCAGTGGAGCCCTAAGGGACGAGCAGTACTTC	CASSGALRDEQYF
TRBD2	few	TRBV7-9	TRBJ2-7	TGTGCCAGCAGCCGTCCTCTAGCGGGAGTCCACGAGCAGTACTTC	CASSRPLAGVHEQYF
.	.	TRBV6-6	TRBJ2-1	TGTGCCAGCAGTTACTCGGTCGGGAATGAGCAGTTCTTC	CASSYSVGNEQFF
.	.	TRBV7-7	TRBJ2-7	TGTGCCAGCAGCTTTAAAGTGGCGGCCGAGCAGTACTTC	CASSFKVAAEQYF
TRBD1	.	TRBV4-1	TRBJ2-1	TGCGCCAGCAGCCAAGAGGGGTTTAACAGGGGGAATGAGCAGTTCTTC	CASSQEGFNRGNEQFF
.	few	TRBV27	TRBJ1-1	TGTGCCAGCAGTTTAGGGGGTGTGGGCACTGAAGCTTTCTTT	CASSLGGVGTEAFF
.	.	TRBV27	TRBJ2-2	TGTGCCAGCAGTTTAGGGTCCGGGGAGCTGTTTTTT	CASSLGSGELFF
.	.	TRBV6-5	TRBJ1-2	TGTGCCAGCGGGGACGACCCTCAGGCTAACTATGGCTACACCTTC	CASGDDPQANYGYTF
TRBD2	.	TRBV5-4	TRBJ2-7	TGTGCCAGCAGCTCAGGACTAGCGGGAACCTACGAGCAGTACTTC	CASSSGLAGTYEQYF